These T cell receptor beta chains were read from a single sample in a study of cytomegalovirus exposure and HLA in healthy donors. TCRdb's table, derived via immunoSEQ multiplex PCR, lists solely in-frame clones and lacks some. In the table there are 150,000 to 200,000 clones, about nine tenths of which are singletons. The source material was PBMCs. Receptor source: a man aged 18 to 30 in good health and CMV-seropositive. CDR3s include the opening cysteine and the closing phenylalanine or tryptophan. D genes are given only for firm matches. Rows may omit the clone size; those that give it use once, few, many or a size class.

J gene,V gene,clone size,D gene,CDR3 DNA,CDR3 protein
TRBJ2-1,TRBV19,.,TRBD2,TGTGCCAGTAGCATACAGGGACTAGCGGGAGGATCAAGCTACAATGAGCAGTTCTTC,CASSIQGLAGGSSYNEQFF
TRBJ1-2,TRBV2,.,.,TGTGCCAGCAAGGGACGGACAGCTGGCTATGGCTACACCTTC,CASKGRTAGYGYTF
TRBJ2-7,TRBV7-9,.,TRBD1,TGTGCCAGCAGCTTAGAGGGGGCGATTTACGAGCAGTACTTC,CASSLEGAIYEQYF
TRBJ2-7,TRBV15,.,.,TGTGCCACCAGCAGAGATTCGCAGGGGAGATACGAGCAGTACTTC,CATSRDSQGRYEQYF
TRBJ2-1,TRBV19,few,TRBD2,TGTGCCAGTAACCGAGGGACTAGCGGGAATGAGCAGTTCTTC,CASNRGTSGNEQFF
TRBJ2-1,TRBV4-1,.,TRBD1,TGCGCCAGCAGCCAAGTTCGCGGACAGGGGTTCGATGAGCAGTTCTTC,CASSQVRGQGFDEQFF
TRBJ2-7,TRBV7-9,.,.,TGTGCCAGCAGCTTTCACCGGGAGAGCTACGAGCAGTACTTC,CASSFHRESYEQYF
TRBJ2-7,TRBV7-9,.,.,TGTGCCAGCAGTACCTATACAGGGAGCTCCTACGAGCAGTACTTC,CASSTYTGSSYEQYF
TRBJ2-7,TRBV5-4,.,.,TGTGCCAGCAGCTTCAGCTCCTACGAGCAGTACTTC,CASSFSSYEQYF
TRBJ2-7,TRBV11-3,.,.,TGTGCCAGCAGCTTAGATCGAGCCTACGAGCAGTACTTC,CASSLDRAYEQYF
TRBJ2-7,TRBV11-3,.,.,TGTGCCAGCAGCCCAGGGGAAACCTACGAGCAGTACTTC,CASSPGETYEQYF
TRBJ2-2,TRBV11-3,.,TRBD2,TGTGCCAGCAGCTTAGATTTCCTAGCGGGAGGGCCTATCGCCGGGGAGCTGTTTTTT,CASSLDFLAGGPIAGELFF
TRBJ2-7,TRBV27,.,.,TGTGCCAGCAGTTTAAAACAGGCCTACGAGCAGTACTTC,CASSLKQAYEQYF
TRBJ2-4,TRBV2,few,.,TGTGCCAGCAAGGAGGGGGCCAGGAACATTCAGTACTTC,CASKEGARNIQYF
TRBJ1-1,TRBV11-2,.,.,TGTGCCAGCAGTCGGAACACTGAAGCTTTCTTT,CASSRNTEAFF
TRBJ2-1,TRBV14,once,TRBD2,TGTGCCAGCAGCCAAGGTAGCGGGAGTTCCTACAATGAGCAGTTCTTC,CASSQGSGSSYNEQFF
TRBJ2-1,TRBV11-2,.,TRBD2,TGTGCCAGCAGCTTAGATCGGCGGGGGGGTGAGGAGTTCTTC,CASSLDRRGGEEFF
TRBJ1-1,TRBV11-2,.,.,TGTGCCAGCAGCTCCTACAGGGCTACTGAAGCTTTCTTT,CASSSYRATEAFF
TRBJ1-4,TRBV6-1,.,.,TGTGCCAGCAGTGAATCGTCGGGAATGCACGAAAAACTGTTTTTT,CASSESSGMHEKLFF
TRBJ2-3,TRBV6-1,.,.,TGTGCCAGCAGTGAAGCCTCCGGCGGAGATACGCAGTATTTT,CASSEASGGDTQYF
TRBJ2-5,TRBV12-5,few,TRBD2,TGTGCTAGTGGTTCCGGGGGGGGAGAGACCCAGTACTTC,CASGSGGGETQYF
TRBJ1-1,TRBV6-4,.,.,TGTGCCAGCAGTGAGGGACAAGGCGGCACTGAAGCTTTCTTT,CASSEGQGGTEAFF
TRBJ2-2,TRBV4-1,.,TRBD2,TGCGCCAGCAGCCAGGGACTAGCGGGAGGGAGGACCGGGGAGCTGTTTTTT,CASSQGLAGGRTGELFF
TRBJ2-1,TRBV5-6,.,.,TGTGCCAGCAGCCCAGGGGGGCATGAGCAGTTCTTC,CASSPGGHEQFF
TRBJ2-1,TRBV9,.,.,TGTGCCAGCAGCGTATCGATGAAGACTTCTAGATCCTACAATGAGCAGTTCTTC,CASSVSMKTSRSYNEQFF
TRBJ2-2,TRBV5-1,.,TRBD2,TGCGCCAGCAACCCTAGCGGGACAACCGGGGAGCTGTTTTTT,CASNPSGTTGELFF
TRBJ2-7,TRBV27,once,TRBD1,TGTGCCAGCGTAGGGACAGGCCGCTACGAGCAGTACTTC,CASVGTGRYEQYF
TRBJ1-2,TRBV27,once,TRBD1,TGTGCCAGCAGTTTAAATTTCGGACAGGGGATCGACTATGGCTACACCTTC,CASSLNFGQGIDYGYTF
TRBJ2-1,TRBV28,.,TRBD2,TGTGCCAGCAGTTCGGGACTAGCGGGAGGGTGGGCTCAGGAGCAGTTCTTC,CASSSGLAGGWAQEQFF
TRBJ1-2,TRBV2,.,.,TGTGCCAGCAGACTCAGGGGAATCAATGGCTACACCTTC,CASRLRGINGYTF
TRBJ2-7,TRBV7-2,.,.,TGTGCCAGCAGCTTAAGCGGGCCTAGCTCCTACGAGCAGTACTTC,CASSLSGPSSYEQYF
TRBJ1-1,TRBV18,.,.,TGTGCCAGCTCACCGTTTCTTGCGACAGGACTGAACACTGAAGCTTTCTTT,CASSPFLATGLNTEAFF
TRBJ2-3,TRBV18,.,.,TGTGCCAGCTCACCACCGGCCTCCACAGATACGCAGTATTTT,CASSPPASTDTQYF
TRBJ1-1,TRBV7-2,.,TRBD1,TGTGCCAGCAGCCCGGGACAGGTGAGGAACACTGAAGCTTTCTTT,CASSPGQVRNTEAFF
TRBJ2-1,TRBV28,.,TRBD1,TGTGCCAGCGGGCCGGGACAGGGCGACTACAATGAGCAGTTCTTC,CASGPGQGDYNEQFF
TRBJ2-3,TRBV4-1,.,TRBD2,TGCGCCAGCAGCCAAGAGTATAAGCGGGGGAACCCTAGCACAGATACGCAGTATTTT,CASSQEYKRGNPSTDTQYF
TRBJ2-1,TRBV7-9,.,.,TGTGCCAGCAGCCCCTCGACGGGAGTTGATGAGCAGTTCTTC,CASSPSTGVDEQFF
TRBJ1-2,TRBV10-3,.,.,TGTGCCATCAGTCAGGGCTTAGCTAACTATGGCTACACCTTC,CAISQGLANYGYTF
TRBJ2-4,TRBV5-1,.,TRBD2,TGCGCCAGCAGCTTGTCCGGGGGGGTAGTCAAAAACATTCAGTACTTC,CASSLSGGVVKNIQYF
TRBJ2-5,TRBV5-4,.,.,TGTGCCAGCAGTTCACAACTCGGGGGAGAGACCCAGTACTTC,CASSSQLGGETQYF
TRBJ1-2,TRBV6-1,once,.,TGTGCCAGCAGTGAATTTAAGGGGCAGGCCCTAAACTATGGCTACACCTTC,CASSEFKGQALNYGYTF
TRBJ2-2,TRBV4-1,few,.,TGCGCCAGCAGCCGGAGGAACACCGGGGAGCTGTTTTTT,CASSRRNTGELFF
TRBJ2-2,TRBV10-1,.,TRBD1,TGCGCCAGCGAGCCTTACGGACAGGGGGAAGAGACCGGGGAGCTGTTTTTT,CASEPYGQGEETGELFF
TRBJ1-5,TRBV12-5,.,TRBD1,TGTGCTAGTGGTTTGGAGGGACAGGGTAGAAATCAGCCCCAGCATTTT,CASGLEGQGRNQPQHF
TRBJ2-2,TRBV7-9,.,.,TGTGCCAGCAGCGTACCTTTAGAGAACACCGGGGAGCTGTTTTTT,CASSVPLENTGELFF
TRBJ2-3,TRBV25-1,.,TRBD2,TGTGCCAGCAGTGTCGGACTAGCGGGCTACACAGATACGCAGTATTTT,CASSVGLAGYTDTQYF
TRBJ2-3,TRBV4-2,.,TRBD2,TGTGCCAGCAGTGTAACTAGCGGATACACAGATACGCAGTATTTT,CASSVTSGYTDTQYF
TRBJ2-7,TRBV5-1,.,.,TGCGCCAGCAGCTTGGGACTAGAATACGACGAGCAGTACTTC,CASSLGLEYDEQYF
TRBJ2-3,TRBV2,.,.,TGTGCCAGCAGTTTAAGGGAGAGGGGCACAGATACGCAGTATTTT,CASSLRERGTDTQYF
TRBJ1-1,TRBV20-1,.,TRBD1,TGCAGTGCTAGGGGGGACAGTGAAGCTTTCTTT,CSARGDSEAFF
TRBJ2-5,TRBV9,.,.,TGTGCCAGCAGCGTAGGGGCAGGGTACGGGGAGACCCAGTACTTC,CASSVGAGYGETQYF
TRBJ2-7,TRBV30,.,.,TGTGCCTGGAGTTTTCGGTGGGAGTTGGTGGAGCAGTACTTC,CAWSFRWELVEQYF